This T cell receptor beta chain was documented in a study of CD8+CD57+ T cells in acquired aplastic anemia. As for the study in general: Yields of DNA that came from sorted CD4+ and CD8+ cells averaged about 2.9 ug. Notes on the study in general: Overlap between patients and controls comprised 25 to 30 CD8+ CDR3 sequences. Significance was not reached for CD8+ Simpson's diversity between patients and controls.

The CDR3 has 16 residues. V gave up 7 bases and J gave up 2 bases; unmatched junction bases: 9. From germline, CDR1 is MNHEY and CDR2 SVGAGI. Investigators profiled TCR beta VDJ and CDR3 from genomic DNA template. TCRdb called the reads again in MiXCR, with one record for every CDR3 protein. The sample includes about 270,000 distinct CDR3 sequences, roughly 50% seen only once; the top ten take 7.5% to 9%. About this clonotype: Its cognate antigen is unknown.

This chain links TRBV6-5 with TRBJ2-3, with 10 bases that match TRBD2. The origin of this receptor is a human donor with severe aplastic anemia or a healthy control (not recorded which). The sample was sorted CD4+, CD8+, or CD8+CD57+ T cells (not recorded which) from PBMCs. CDR3 in DNA: TGTGCCAGCACCCTTAGCGGGGGGACCCCCACAGATACGCAGTATTTT. It specifies CASTLSGGTPTDTQYF.